These 11 T cell receptor beta chains were all obtained from the same sample, sequenced in a study of CD8 T cells in Susac syndrome. RNA amounts of 0.5 to 1 ug underwent reverse transcription with random hexamers. TCRdb itself ran the immunoSEQ multiplex PCR reads through MiXCR, one entry per CDR3 protein. This table holds about 140,000 distinct CDR3 sequences, 94% found once. Sequencing input: CD8+ T cells from PBMCs. These receptor sequences come from a human donor in good health.

This chain connects TRBV3-1 to TRBJ1-5, with unresolved D. This CDR3 comprises 15 residues. The germline V gene encodes CDR1 LGHDT and CDR2 YNNKEL (reference sequence). The V end was cut by 3 bases, the J end by 2 bases, with 11 bases between. The DNA for the CDR3 is TGTGCCAGCAGCCAGGGAAAGTATGGCAATCAGCCCCAGCATTTT. Its protein is CASSQGKYGNQPQHF.

CDR3 amino acids: CASNPTSGNEQFF. CDR3 DNA: TGTGCCAGTAACCCGACTAGCGGTAATGAGCAGTTCTTC. The chain combines TRBV19 with TRBJ2-1; TRBD2 matches at 9 bases. CDR1 is LNHDA and CDR2 is SQIVND in the germline V gene (reference sequence). This CDR3 is built from 13 residues. Trimming at V came to 7 bases and at J to 7 bases, leaving 5 bases not matched to a gene.

V gene TRBV28 combines with J gene TRBJ2-1; 7 positions match TRBD1. Germline values: CDR1 MDHEN, CDR2 SYDVKM. V was pared by 7 bases and J by 7 bases, with 13 bases of the junction left unmatched. CDR3 length: 15 residues. CDR3 loop: CASNRGKGAQNEQFF. CDR3 sequence (DNA): TGTGCCAGCAACCGAGGAAAGGGGGCTCAAAATGAGCAGTTCTTC.

The chain employs TRBV7-6 and TRBJ2-2; D is unclear. CDR3 length: 14 residues. Per the germline V gene, CDR1 is SGHVS and CDR2 is FNYEAQ. V was shortened by 3 bases and J by 1 base, with 6 bases between the two germline ends. The CDR3 region is CASSFLQNTGELFF. The CDR3 DNA follows: TGTGCCAGCAGCTTTCTACAGAACACCGGGGAGCTGTTTTTT.

This clonotype showed up just once. The V gene is TRBV14, the J gene TRBJ2-1; D is unresolved. This CDR3 is 13 amino acids long. V shed 9 bases and J shed 3 bases, with 12 bases lying between them. Germline CDR1 is SGHDN and CDR2 is FVKESK. The CDR3 loop reads CASSVNDYNEQFF. CDR3 DNA sequence: TGTGCCAGTTCGGTAAATGACTACAATGAGCAGTTCTTC.

The chain is built from TRBV9 and TRBJ2-5, with 7 bases matching TRBD1. The V gene end was trimmed by 4 bases and the J gene end by 3 bases; junction bases not matched to a gene: 6. The CDR3 is 14 amino acids. Germline CDR1 and CDR2: SGDLS and YYNGEE. The CDR3 sequence: CASSPGQPKETQYF. CDR3 nucleotide sequence: TGTGCCAGCAGCCCGGGACAGCCGAAAGAGACCCAGTACTTC.

The gene calls are TRBV27 and TRBJ1-4; the D is unclear. CDR3 size: 15 residues. V lost 1 base, J lost 8 bases, and 14 bases lay in between. Germline-derived CDR1 and CDR2 are MNHEY and SMNVEV (reference sequence). The CDR3 is CASSLFGNGDEKLFF. The CDR3, as DNA: TGTGCCAGCAGTTTATTTGGGAACGGCGACGAAAAACTGTTTTTT.

DNA of the CDR3: TGTGCCTCCTGGGGTAGCCTCCATGAGCAGTTCTTC. Translation gives CASWGSLHEQFF. The chain couples TRBV7-9 to TRBJ2-1, with D uncertain. The CDR3 extends over 12 amino acids. Germline V lookup: CDR1 SEHNR, CDR2 FQNEAQ (reference sequence). The V gene lost 11 bases and the J gene lost 8 bases, with 16 bases spanning the gap.

V gene TRBV29-1 combines with J gene TRBJ2-1; D is possibly TRBD2 (6 bases). Germline assignment: CDR1 SQVTM and CDR2 ANQGSEA. V lost 3 bases, J lost 6 bases, and 15 bases lay in between. This CDR3 is built from 14 residues. Here the CDR3 reads CSVEGGERTNEQFF. The CDR3 DNA is TGCAGCGTTGAGGGGGGAGAGCGGACCAATGAGCAGTTCTTC.

The chain employs TRBV29-1 and TRBJ1-2, with D uncertain. The CDR3 contains 14 residues. Germline V CDR1 and CDR2: SQVTM, ANQGSEA. V was cut by 7 bases and J by 0 bases, with 15 bases left in between. This CDR3 is CSAQKRGANYGYTF. CDR3 sequence (DNA): TGCAGCGCTCAAAAACGGGGAGCTAACTATGGCTACACCTTC.

The rearrangement joins TRBV6-2 or TRBV6-3 to TRBJ1-5; D remains ambiguous. This CDR3 region has 13 residues. Trimming removed 5 bases at V and 7 bases at J, with 12 bases between. The germline V gene has CDR1 MNHEY and CDR2 SVGEGT. CDR3 DNA sequence: TGTGCCAGCAGTATTGGGTTCTCACAGCCCCAGCATTTT. This translates into CASSIGFSQPQHF.